This record covers a single TCR beta chain. Its antigen target is currently unknown. Per-base quality was not reported, and no clone a single base away is much larger than it. For sequencing of the TCRbeta CDR3 region, genomic DNA was extracted from the sorted cells. TCRbeta CDR3 regions were sequenced using the immunoSEQ Assay. The table was pulled from immuneACCESS by TCRdb, which kept in-frame rearrangements only. Such tables lose some clones; where checked, under half of the loss comes from unresolved V genes, and the rest has no known cause. Recorded for this sample are tens of thousands of clones; 85% to 90% of them occurred a single time. The leading ten clones occupy 11% of the sample. These data belong to a study of OX40 agonist ivuxolimab in advanced cancers. At the level of the whole study: Ivuxolimab was an agonistic, fully human IgG2 monoclonal antibody directed against OX40 (CD134), a costimulatory receptor. Patients were allowed to have had prior anti-PD-1, anti-PD-L1 or anti-CTLA-4 therapy, and 40% to 45% of the dose-escalation patients had previously received checkpoint inhibitors. Intravenous ivuxolimab was administered to patients every 2 weeks at six dose levels: 0.01, 0.1, 0.3, 1.5, 3 and 10 mg/kg. Of the roughly 54 dose-escalation patients, hepatocellular carcinoma was present in about 20, melanoma in some 15, renal cell carcinoma in 9 and head and neck cancer in 9. Partial responses were achieved by three dose-escalation patients, of whom one had hepatocellular carcinoma and two had cutaneous melanoma. The paper covers the monotherapy dose-escalation part of the phase I ivuxolimab trial, which included N ≈ 50 patients. Peripheral TCRbeta sequencing aimed to test whether ivuxolimab altered TCR sequence diversity and caused clonal T-cell expansion. A male proportion of 82.7% and a mean age of roughly 55 years, ranging from roughly 20 to 80, were recorded for the dose-escalation cohort.

The CDR3, cysteine through phenylalanine, is 17 amino acids long. Of all the DNA, just the CDR3 is kept, 51 bases in frame from base 1. The V end gives up 5 bases and the J end 2 bases, leaving 15 bases in the junction not matched to a gene. From a lookup of the germline V gene (reference sequence), CDR1 and CDR2 are SEHNR and FQNEAQ. Patients with autoimmune disease history or receiving systemic immunosuppression were excluded from the trial. Peripheral blood for TCR sequencing was collected from all dose cohorts at baseline, on cycle 4 day 1, and on cycle 7 day 1. Samples were obtained from an open-label, multicenter, first-in-human phase I dose-escalation trial of ivuxolimab. Adults with locally advanced or metastatic melanoma, renal cell carcinoma, hepatocellular carcinoma or head and neck squamous cell carcinoma were enrolled in the trial. Before TCR sequencing, CD4+ and CD8+ T cells were separately sorted from peripheral blood.

General study outcomes and caveats: After ivuxolimab, expanded clones were on average more numerous among CD8+ T cells than among CD4+ T cells. Which antigens the clonally expanded peripheral T cells were specific for was not determined. At doses of 0.1 to 3.0 mg/kg, clonal expansion of both CD4+ and CD8+ blood T cells was observed from baseline to week 6. Low levels of normalized T-cell clonal expansion were also seen in some patients who did not respond. In the 0.1-3.0 mg/kg groups, partial responders had among the lowest normalized peripheral clonal expansion, particularly in CD8+ T cells.

The TCR comes from an adult with an advanced solid tumor such as melanoma, head and neck, liver or kidney cancer. The sequenced sample was CD4+ or CD8+ T cells sorted from blood, obtained in a trial of the OX40 agonist ivuxolimab. This sequence uses TRBV7-9 and TRBJ2-7, and 7 junction bases match TRBD2. CDR3 loop: CASSLEALVAGPYEQYF. At the DNA level, the sequence is TGTGCCAGCAGCCTAGAAGCGCTGGTAGCGGGTCCCTACGAGCAGTACTTC.